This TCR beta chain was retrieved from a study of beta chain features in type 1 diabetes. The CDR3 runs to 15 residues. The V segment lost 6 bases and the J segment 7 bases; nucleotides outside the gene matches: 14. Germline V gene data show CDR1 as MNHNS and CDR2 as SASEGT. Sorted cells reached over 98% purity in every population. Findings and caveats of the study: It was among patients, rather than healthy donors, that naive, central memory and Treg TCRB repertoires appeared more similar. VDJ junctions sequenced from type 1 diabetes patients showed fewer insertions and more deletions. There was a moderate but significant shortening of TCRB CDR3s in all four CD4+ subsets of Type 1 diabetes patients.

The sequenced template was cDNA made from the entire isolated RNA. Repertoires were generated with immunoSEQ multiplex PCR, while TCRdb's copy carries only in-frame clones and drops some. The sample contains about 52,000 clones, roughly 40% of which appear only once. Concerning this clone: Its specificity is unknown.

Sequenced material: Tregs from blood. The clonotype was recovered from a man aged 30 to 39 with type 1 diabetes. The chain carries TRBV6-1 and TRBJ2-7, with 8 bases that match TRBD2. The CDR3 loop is CASSPLVAGSGEQYF. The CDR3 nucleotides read TGTGCCAGCAGCCCCTTGGTAGCGGGGTCGGGGGAGCAGTACTTC.